The sequence of this T cell receptor beta chain was determined in a study of cytomegalovirus exposure and HLA in healthy donors. The wider study: As an earlier analysis found, around 200 million T cells yielded approximately 100 million unique TCR beta sequences. Overall study findings and caveats: There were three CMV-associated chains whose specificity for CMV antigens was confirmed in vitro. TRBV6-2, TRBV6-3 and some other V segments were unresolvable in 87-base-pair reads. A later analysis linked a missense DCLRE1C variant to TCR beta V- and J-gene trimming.

V lost 0 bases and J lost 3, with 12 bases in between. The CDR3 sequence is 15 residues long. Germline V gives CDR1 SGHRS, CDR2 YFSETQ. This clone appeared a single time. Its cognate antigen is unknown. This PCR relied on a set of 60 Vbeta primers and 13 Jbeta primers. Libraries were prepared by immunoSEQ multiplex PCR; TCRdb keeps only in-frame clonotypes and omits some of them. The table includes under 300,000 clones, roughly four fifths detected once. The sequence was obtained from a middle-aged woman in good health and CMV-seropositive. Sequencing input: PBMCs. The rearrangement joins TRBV5-1 to TRBJ1-1; D is possibly TRBD1 (5 bases). CDR3 sequence (DNA): TGCGCCAGCAGCTTGGCCGGAGGGGTGGACACTGAAGCTTTCTTT. Its protein product is CASSLAGGVDTEAFF.